These 17 T cell receptor beta chains were sequenced from one sample in a study of shared clonotypes between healthy human individuals. CD8 cells regarded as naive lacked CD45RO, were positively chosen for CCR7, and omitted terminally differentiated effector memory CD45RA+ cells. The method was immunoSEQ multiplex PCR; TCRdb's version includes in-frame clones alone and lacks a portion of them. The profile shows under 1 million clones, roughly 92% of them singletons. The sample taken for sequencing was naive CD8+ T cells sorted from blood. The receptors derive from a man between 25 and 39 years old in good health.

This clone has a single count. The chain links TRBV7-8 to TRBJ2-1, with a possible D match to TRBD1 (5 bases). The CDR3 length is 19 residues. The V and J ends lost 3 bases and 8 bases respectively, with 29 bases between them. Germline loops: CDR1 SGHVS, CDR2 FQNEAQ. The CDR3 DNA reads TGTGCCAGCAGCTTGATTTTATTCCAGGGCGGTAAGCCAATGGATGAGCAGTTCTTC. It yields the protein CASSLILFQGGKPMDEQFF.

The chain carries TRBV5-5 and TRBJ1-1, with D hard to call. V lost 0 bases and J lost 0, with 9 bases in between. The germline V gene encodes CDR1 SGHKS and CDR2 YYEKEE (reference sequence). This CDR3 comprises 15 residues. Here the CDR3 DNA reads TGTGCCAGCAGCTTGGCCGGACGGCTGAACACTGAAGCTTTCTTT. Protein product: CASSLAGRLNTEAFF. Filled out from reference TRBV5-5 and TRBJ1-1, the complete variable domain reads DAGVTQSPTHLIKTRGQQVTLRCSPISGHKSVSWYQQVLGQGPQFIFQYYEKEERGRGNFPDRFSARQFPNYSSELNVNALLLGDSALYLCASSLAGRLNTEAFFGQGTRLTVV.

This chain uses TRBV2 with TRBJ2-1, with 14 bases matching TRBD2. CDR3 length: 16 residues. J lost 6 bases, V lost 6 bases, and 7 bases had no gene match. Germline V lookup: CDR1 SNHLY, CDR2 FYNNEI. The CDR3 spells CASRGPGLAGVNEQFF. The CDR3 DNA sequence: TGTGCCAGCAGAGGCCCGGGACTAGCGGGAGTCAATGAGCAGTTCTTC.

The chain links TRBV19 to TRBJ1-5; 10 bases agree with TRBD1. CDR1 is LNHDA, CDR2 SQIVND, per germline (reference sequence). This CDR3 has 16 residues. The trim removed 3 bases at V and 3 bases at J, leaving 5 bases unmatched. The CDR3 region is CASSIFGTGDNQPQHF. For the CDR3, the DNA is TGTGCCAGTAGTATCTTCGGGACAGGGGACAATCAGCCCCAGCATTTT.

J is TRBJ2-2 and V is TRBV6-6; 9 bases line up with TRBD1. With V trimmed by 2 bases and J by 4 bases, 2 bases remained unmatched. This CDR3 has 15 residues. Germline V gives CDR1 MNHNY, CDR2 SVGAGI (reference sequence). The CDR3 reads CASSYRDRVTGELFF. CDR3 in DNA: TGTGCCAGCAGTTACCGGGACAGGGTCACCGGGGAGCTGTTTTTT.

This clone is a singleton in its sample. CDR3 region: CASSSRRGERSGDTQYF. CDR3 coding DNA: TGTGCCAGCAGCTCACGCCGCGGGGAGCGCAGCGGAGATACGCAGTATTTT. The gene calls are TRBV11-2 and TRBJ2-3; D is possibly TRBD2 (6 bases). Germline-derived CDR1 and CDR2 are SGHAT and FQNNGV. Trimming pared 4 bases from V and 5 bases from J, leaving 22 bases between. This CDR3 is 17 amino acids long.

The chain employs TRBV18 and TRBJ2-4, with a weak D call TRBD1 (6 bases). The V end was cut by 2 bases, the J end by 8 bases, with 10 bases between. The germline V gene has CDR1 KGHSH and CDR2 LQKENI. The CDR3 extends over 13 amino acids. In nucleotides, the CDR3 is TGTGCCAGCTCACCATCAGGGGCTGACATTCAGTACTTC. Translated: CASSPSGADIQYF.

The chain joins TRBV7-9 to TRBJ2-7, with 8 positions matching TRBD1. The germline gives CDR1 SEHNR, CDR2 FQNEAQ (reference sequence). The CDR3 extends over 15 amino acids. V was clipped by 1 base and J by 6 bases; unmatched bases: 8. DNA of the CDR3: TGTGCCAGCAGCTTAGGGACAGGGTCGATGATCGAGCAGTACTTC. Translation gives CASSLGTGSMIEQYF.

The table lists this clone with a count of one. V gene TRBV9 combines with J gene TRBJ2-1, with 10 nucleotides matching TRBD2. The junction had 7 bases not matched to a gene; V was cut back by 4 bases and J by 6 bases. Germline CDR1 reads SGDLS; CDR2 reads YYNGEE. The CDR3 contains 15 residues. Written as DNA, the CDR3 is TGTGCCAGCAGCCTCAGCGGGAGGGAAGCCAATGAGCAGTTCTTC. It yields the protein CASSLSGREANEQFF.

The J gene is TRBJ2-7, the V gene TRBV7-2; 10 positions match TRBD1. The V segment lost 3 bases and the J segment 1 base; nucleotides outside the gene matches: 9. The CDR3 covers 17 residues. The germline V gene encodes CDR1 SGHTA and CDR2 FQGNSA. The CDR3 region has the DNA TGTGCCAGCAGCTTTTATCTGGACAGGGGGTCGTCCTACGAGCAGTACTTC. Residues: CASSFYLDRGSSYEQYF.

The chain recombines TRBV2 with TRBJ2-7; the match to TRBD2 covers 11 bases. The V gene's germline CDR1 is SNHLY and CDR2 FYNNEI. The CDR3 consists of 15 residues. V lost 4 bases, J lost 8 bases, and 10 bases stayed unmatched. The CDR3 bases are TGTGCCAGCAGTGTCGGGACTAGCGGATTTCATCAGCAGTACTTC. Amino acid sequence: CASSVGTSGFHQQYF.

The gene calls are TRBV14 and TRBJ2-3, with D uncertain. The length of the CDR3 is 17 residues. Germline V lookup: CDR1 SGHDN, CDR2 FVKESK. The germline V and J ends were trimmed by 0 bases and 0 bases, with 13 bases remaining between them. Written as DNA, the CDR3 is TGTGCCAGCAGCCAAGACTTCGGACCGCTGAGCACAGATACGCAGTATTTT. The encoded protein is CASSQDFGPLSTDTQYF.

Here the CDR3 DNA reads TGTGCCAGCAGCCGTGTCGCCTCAGGGTGGGAAGAGACCCAGTACTTC. Its protein product is CASSRVASGWEETQYF. The chain links TRBV5-6 to TRBJ2-5, with a tentative D call TRBD1 (5 bases). The CDR3 has 16 amino acids. CDR1 is SGHDT, CDR2 YYEEEE, per germline. Trimming pared 4 bases from V and 3 bases from J, leaving 19 bases between.

This sequence joins TRBV4-1 and TRBJ2-1; D gene ambiguous. The V end lost 0 bases, the J end lost 4 bases, and 13 bases lay between the germline ends. CDR1 and CDR2 (germline): MGHRA, YSYEKL. The length of the CDR3 is 16 residues. CDR3 loop: CASSQDPVVLYNEQFF. DNA for the CDR3: TGCGCCAGCAGCCAAGATCCGGTCGTGTTGTACAATGAGCAGTTCTTC.

This clone occurred many times. Other DNA sequences from this sample encode an identical CDR3 as well. The chain couples TRBV6-4 to TRBJ2-1; D not resolved. This CDR3 has 13 residues. Germline values: CDR1 MRHNA, CDR2 SNTAGT. Trimming removed 2 bases from V and 0 bases from J, with 2 bases in between. The CDR3: CASSDSSYNEQFF. The CDR3 DNA reads as TGTGCCAGCAGTGACAGCTCCTACAATGAGCAGTTCTTC.

The chain couples TRBV11-2 to TRBJ2-2, with D possibly TRBD2 on 5 matching bases. The V gene lost 4 bases and the J gene lost 1 base, with 13 bases spanning the gap. Germline CDR1 and CDR2: SGHAT and FQNNGV. This CDR3 spans 16 amino acids. CDR3 sequence: CASSSPRVQNTGELFF. CDR3 bases: TGTGCCAGCAGCTCCCCGCGGGTCCAGAACACCGGGGAGCTGTTTTTT.

The chain has TRBV18 and TRBJ2-7; D ambiguous. The V gene's germline CDR1 is KGHSH and CDR2 LQKENI. CDR3 length: 13 amino acids. The ends were cut back, 0 bases at V and 6 bases at J, with 9 bases in the middle. The CDR3 region is CASSPPGSREQYF. DNA of the CDR3: TGTGCCAGCTCACCACCGGGAAGTCGCGAGCAGTACTTC.